The 23 T cell receptor beta chains in this list originate from one sample, sequenced in a study of blood T cell repertoires in COVID-19. Assay: immunoSEQ multiplex PCR; the TCRdb copy retains only in-frame clones and omits some. The sample consists of 400,000 to 550,000 clones, around nine tenths of them appearing once. Sequencing was done on a sample of PBMCs or T cells enriched from blood (not recorded which). The source of these receptors is a woman aged 18 to 35 with acute COVID-19.

The V call is TRBV6-5, the J call TRBJ1-3; no definite D call. Trimming cost V 6 bases and J 6 bases, with 6 bases left between them. This CDR3 contains 11 residues. Per germline, CDR1 MNHEY and CDR2 SVGAGI. The CDR3 region is CASRGVNTIYF. The CDR3 DNA reads TGTGCCAGCAGGGGAGTAAACACCATATATTTT.

The chain joins TRBV27 to TRBJ1-4; 9 bases line up with TRBD1. In germline, CDR1 is MNHEY, CDR2 SMNVEV (reference sequence). The CDR3 sequence is 14 residues long. J was trimmed by 8 bases and V by 5 bases; bases with no gene match: 6. The CDR3 protein is CASSGTGIGEKLFF. CDR3 sequence (DNA): TGTGCCAGCAGTGGGACAGGGATAGGCGAAAAACTGTTTTTT.

The chain employs TRBV5-1 and TRBJ1-1; D possibly corresponds to TRBD1 (6 bases). This CDR3 region has 14 residues. Germline V gives CDR1 SGHRS, CDR2 YFSETQ. The V end was cut by 1 base, the J end by 4 bases, with 11 bases between. The CDR3 protein is CASSLFGQSTEAFF. CDR3 DNA sequence: TGCGCCAGCAGCTTGTTCGGACAGAGCACTGAAGCTTTCTTT.

CDR3 in DNA: TGTGCCAGCAGTGGTGCTAGCGGGAGGTCCTACTCCTACGAGCAGTACTTC. The encoded protein is CASSGASGRSYSYEQYF. The chain uses TRBV2 and TRBJ2-7; TRBD2 aligns across 11 bases. The CDR3 is made up of 17 amino acids. V shed 4 bases and J 0 bases; nucleotides not matched to a gene: 8. Germline V gene sequence: CDR1 SNHLY, CDR2 FYNNEI.

V usage is TRBV27 and J usage is TRBJ1-5; a weak D match, TRBD1 (6 bases). Germline V gives CDR1 MNHEY, CDR2 SMNVEV (reference sequence). This CDR3 region has 13 residues. V lost 3 bases, J lost 9 bases, and 12 bases lay in between. DNA for the CDR3: TGTGCCAGCAGTTTGGACAGCGAGAGGCCCCAGCATTTT. Protein product: CASSLDSERPQHF.

The chain recombines TRBV11-3 with TRBJ2-7, with 12 nucleotides matching TRBD1. Germline CDR1 is SGHNT and CDR2 is YENEEA. The length of the CDR3 is 14 residues. V was pared by 5 bases and J by 4 bases, with 3 bases of the junction left unmatched. The CDR3, as DNA: TGTGCCAGCAGCCGGGGACAGGGGGCGTACGAGCAGTACTTC. This sequence encodes CASSRGQGAYEQYF.

V gene TRBV27 combines with J gene TRBJ2-7; D unresolved. V lost 4 bases and J 3 bases, leaving 16 bases between the germline ends. Germline CDR1 reads MNHEY; CDR2 reads SMNVEV (reference sequence). The CDR3 length is 15 residues. The CDR3 region is CASSSPLNGDYEQYF. CDR3 DNA: TGTGCCAGCAGTTCACCCCTCAACGGAGACTACGAGCAGTACTTC.

This chain joins TRBV28 and TRBJ1-1; weak D call: TRBD1 (6 bases). The V end was cut by 5 bases, the J end by 5 bases, with 12 bases between. CDR1 and CDR2 (germline): MDHEN, SYDVKM. The CDR3 contains 13 residues. This CDR3 is CASSVRGWTEAFF. The DNA for the CDR3 is TGTGCCAGCAGTGTCAGGGGTTGGACTGAAGCTTTCTTT.

The genes are TRBV11-2 and TRBJ1-1; 7 bases match TRBD1. The CDR3 contains 15 residues. V shed 2 bases, J shed 3 bases, and the junction held 6 bases outside the gene matches. The germline V gene encodes CDR1 SGHAT and CDR2 FQNNGV. The CDR3 spells CASSLLGTVDTEAFF. As DNA, the CDR3 is TGTGCCAGCAGCTTATTAGGGACAGTGGACACTGAAGCTTTCTTT.

The rearrangement links TRBV7-8 to TRBJ1-6, with D perhaps matching TRBD1 (5 bases). The V end was cut by 2 bases, the J end by 7 bases, with 15 bases between. The germline gives CDR1 SGHVS, CDR2 FQNEAQ. CDR3 size: 16 residues. The CDR3 bases are TGTGCCAGCAGCTTAATGGCCCAGGGAGGAAATTCACCCCTCCACTTT. Amino acid sequence: CASSLMAQGGNSPLHF. Based on the CDR3 plus reference TRBV7-8 and TRBJ1-6, the full variable domain is GAGVSQSPRYKVAKRGQDVALRCDPISGHVSLFWYQQALGQGPEFLTYFQNEAQLDKSGLPSDRFFAERPEGSVSTLKIQRTQQEDSAVYLCASSLMAQGGNSPLHFGNGTRLTVT.

The chain is built from TRBV7-9 and TRBJ1-2; no reliable D call. Deletions cut 1 base from V and 7 bases from J, with 16 bases between. CDR1 is SEHNR, CDR2 FQNEAQ, per germline (reference sequence). The CDR3 loop spans 15 amino acids. CDR3 sequence reads: CASSLGGGAPSGYTF. The CDR3 region has the DNA TGTGCCAGCAGCTTAGGTGGTGGAGCCCCAAGTGGCTACACCTTC.

The chain is built from TRBV27 and TRBJ1-6, with 9 bases matching TRBD1. The CDR3 is made up of 14 amino acids. V gave up 1 base and J gave up 10 bases; unmatched junction bases: 2. CDR1 is MNHEY and CDR2 is SMNVEV in the germline V gene (reference sequence). Here the CDR3 reads CASSLWDRDSPLHF. The CDR3 nucleotides are TGTGCCAGCAGTTTATGGGACAGGGACTCACCCCTCCACTTT.

This chain connects TRBV7-2 to TRBJ2-7; 13 bases agree with TRBD2. CDR3 length: 15 amino acids. V lost 5 bases, J lost 6 bases, and 7 bases stayed unmatched. CDR1 is SGHTA and CDR2 is FQGNSA in the germline V gene. The CDR3 nucleotides read TGTGCCAGCAGCGTGACTAGCGGGAGGACCGGCGAGCAGTACTTC. Amino acids: CASSVTSGRTGEQYF.

J is TRBJ1-5 and V is TRBV15; 11 nucleotides line up with TRBD1. J was trimmed by 7 bases and V by 3 bases; bases with no gene match: 14. Germline CDR1 reads LNHNV; CDR2 reads YYDKDF (reference sequence). There are 18 residues in the CDR3. CDR3 coding DNA: TGTGCCACCAGCAGGGCCTTTTGGGACAGGGGGGATTTACAGCCCCAGCATTTT. Its protein is CATSRAFWDRGDLQPQHF.

This chain links TRBV28 with TRBJ1-1, with 11 bases aligning to TRBD1. Germline CDR1 is MDHEN and CDR2 is SYDVKM. The CDR3 covers 15 residues. V lost 5 bases and J lost 6; bases outside the gene matches: 8. The CDR3 here is CASSLRTGGYAEAFF. The CDR3 nucleotides are TGTGCCAGCAGTCTCCGGACAGGGGGCTACGCTGAAGCTTTCTTT.

The chain couples TRBV19 to TRBJ1-2; TRBD1 matches at 10 bases. This CDR3 spans 15 amino acids. CDR1 and CDR2 (germline): LNHDA, SQIVND (reference sequence). Germline trimming cut 9 bases from V and 6 bases from J; bases unmatched to any gene: 13. CDR3 nucleotides: TGTGCCAGCTATATTACCGGACAGGGGGTTAATGGCTACACCTTC. Its protein product is CASYITGQGVNGYTF.

The chain employs TRBV4-3 and TRBJ2-3, with unresolved D. Germline CDR1 LGHNA, CDR2 YSLEER. The CDR3 extends over 15 amino acids. V shed 0 bases and J shed 2 bases, with 9 bases lying between them. The CDR3 coding sequence is TGCGCCAGCAGCCAAGAACGGAGTTCCACAGATACGCAGTATTTT. It encodes CASSQERSSTDTQYF.

For the CDR3, the DNA is TGTGCCAGCAGCGAGACAGACTATGGCTACACCTTC. Amino acid sequence: CASSETDYGYTF. The genes are TRBV6-5 and TRBJ1-2; D might be TRBD1 (5 bases). From germline, CDR1 is MNHEY and CDR2 SVGAGI. This CDR3 is 12 amino acids long. Trimming pared 6 bases from V and 3 bases from J, leaving 8 bases between.

The V call is TRBV7-2, the J call TRBJ2-1, with a tentative D call TRBD1 (5 bases). The CDR3 extends over 13 amino acids. Trimming left V 3 bases short and J 10 bases short, with 13 bases between. Germline V gene sequence: CDR1 SGHTA, CDR2 FQGNSA. The CDR3: CASSFSPRTEQFF. Here the CDR3 DNA reads TGTGCCAGCAGCTTTAGCCCTAGGACAGAGCAGTTCTTC.

This chain links TRBV5-1 with TRBJ2-3; D is ambiguous. Germline V gene sequence: CDR1 SGHRS, CDR2 YFSETQ. The V end lost 4 bases, the J end lost 0 bases, and 15 bases lay between the germline ends. CDR3 size: 16 residues. Here the CDR3 DNA reads TGCGCCAGCAGCGTGCAAGCTCTTTTTAGCACAGATACGCAGTATTTT. Translating it yields CASSVQALFSTDTQYF.

This clone was detected once. This chain joins TRBV3-1 (or the pseudogene TRBV3-2) and TRBJ2-1; D not resolved. Trimming shortened V by 4 bases and J by 6 bases, and 16 bases separated the two germline ends. Germline CDR1 is LGHDT and CDR2 is YNNKEL (reference sequence). The CDR3 consists of 15 residues. The CDR3 DNA reads TGTGCCAGCAGCCGTGTTCATGAGGTTCCCAATGAGCAGTTCTTC. Its translation is CASSRVHEVPNEQFF.

V gene TRBV4-1 combines with J gene TRBJ2-5; no firm D call. This CDR3 is built from 14 residues. The V end was cut by 1 base, the J end by 7 bases, with 13 bases between. Germline-derived CDR1 and CDR2 are MGHRA and YSYEKL. The CDR3 loop is CASSQVIASGTQYF. The DNA of the CDR3 is TGCGCCAGCAGCCAAGTAATAGCTTCCGGGACCCAGTACTTC.

The V call is TRBV4-2, the J call TRBJ1-1; TRBD1 matches 8 bases. J lost 1 base, V lost 4 bases, and 8 bases had no gene match. The CDR3 runs to 16 residues. Germline V gives CDR1 LGHNA, CDR2 YNFKEQ. The CDR3 loop is CASSRTLQGANTEAFF. CDR3 sequence (DNA): TGTGCCAGCAGCCGAACCTTGCAGGGGGCGAACACTGAAGCTTTCTTT.